The 5 T cell receptor beta chains in this list originate from one sample, sequenced in a study of blood T cells in healthy people across ages. The authors ran a second PCR of about 6 to 11 cycles using a sample-barcoded 5' primer and a J-beta primer mix. TCRdb reprocessed the 5' RACE reads via MiXCR and lists one record per CDR3 protein. The table includes about 1.6 million distinct CDR3 sequences, roughly 30% detected once. Material: blood. Every receptor here comes from a woman aged 25-40 years in good health.

This chain connects TRBV7-3 to TRBJ2-1, with D possibly TRBD1 on 6 matching bases. This CDR3 has 16 amino acids. CDR1 is SGHTA and CDR2 is FQGTGA in the germline V gene. Trimming shortened V by 5 bases and J by 0 bases, and 14 bases separated the two germline ends. DNA for the CDR3: TGTGCCAGCAGCCAGGGGCAGCCAGGCTCCTACAATGAGCAGTTCTTC. This translates into CASSQGQPGSYNEQFF.

The sample holds a few counts of this clonotype. The V call is TRBV6-5, the J call TRBJ2-1; D uncertain. The CDR3 consists of 16 residues. The germline gives CDR1 MNHEY, CDR2 SVGAGI. Trimming stripped 10 bases from V and 1 base from J, with 20 bases between. Written as DNA, the CDR3 is TGTGCCACCTCGGGTTCTGCAATCGGGTCCTACAATGAGCAGTTCTTC. Translation gives CATSGSAIGSYNEQFF.

In this sample, this clonotype turned up a few times. J is TRBJ2-1 and V is TRBV20-1; 10 nucleotides align to TRBD2. V trimming: 2 bases; J trimming: 1 base; junction bases outside the gene matches: 2. Germline V lookup: CDR1 DFQATT, CDR2 SNEGSKA (reference sequence). CDR3 size: 15 residues. The CDR3: CSARPAGGSYNEQFF. The CDR3 nucleotides are TGCAGTGCTAGACCAGCGGGAGGGTCCTACAATGAGCAGTTCTTC.

The chain carries TRBV7-9 and TRBJ2-5; 12 bases are shared with TRBD2. In germline, CDR1 is SEHNR, CDR2 FQNEAQ (reference sequence). The CDR3 has 15 amino acids. The junction had 4 bases not matched to a gene; V was cut back by 4 bases and J by 4 bases. CDR3 bases: TGTGCCAGCAGCTCCGGGACTAGCGGGTCAGAGACCCAGTACTTC. Its translation is CASSSGTSGSETQYF.

V is TRBV5-1 and J is TRBJ2-1, with D hard to call. CDR3 length equals 15 residues. Trimming removed 2 bases from V and 8 bases from J, with 17 bases in between. Germline V gives CDR1 SGHRS, CDR2 YFSETQ. The CDR3 reads CASSLGGRVWDEQFF. The CDR3 region has the DNA TGCGCCAGCAGCTTAGGCGGAAGGGTTTGGGATGAGCAGTTCTTC. Drawing the rest from reference TRBV5-1 and TRBJ2-1, the complete variable domain is KAGVTQTPRYLIKTRGQQVTLSCSPISGHRSVSWYQQTPGQGLQFLFEYFSETQRNKGNFPGRFSGRQFSNSRSEMNVSTLELGDSALYLCASSLGGRVWDEQFFGPGTRLTVL.